This T cell receptor (beta chain) was sequenced for a study of cytomegalovirus exposure and HLA in healthy donors. This clone showed up many times. What it binds is not known. Sequencing was performed with immunoSEQ multiplex PCR; in TCRdb, only in-frame clones are kept and a portion is missing. Here the sample spans about 130,000 clones, 70% to 90% being singletons. The CDR3 runs to 13 residues. Trimming shortened V by 0 bases and J by 3 bases, and 5 bases separated the two germline ends. Germline CDR1 SEHNR, CDR2 FQNEAQ (reference sequence). Overall study results and limits: Most observed TCR sequences were rare, whereas some public TCRs were detected in many donors.

The chain combines TRBV7-9 with TRBJ1-1; no reliable D call. The TCR sequence derives from a woman in her twenties or thirties in good health and CMV-seropositive. Sequenced sample: PBMCs. The DNA of the CDR3 is TGTGCCAGCAGCTTAGCGGCACACACTGAAGCTTTCTTT. Its protein product is CASSLAAHTEAFF.